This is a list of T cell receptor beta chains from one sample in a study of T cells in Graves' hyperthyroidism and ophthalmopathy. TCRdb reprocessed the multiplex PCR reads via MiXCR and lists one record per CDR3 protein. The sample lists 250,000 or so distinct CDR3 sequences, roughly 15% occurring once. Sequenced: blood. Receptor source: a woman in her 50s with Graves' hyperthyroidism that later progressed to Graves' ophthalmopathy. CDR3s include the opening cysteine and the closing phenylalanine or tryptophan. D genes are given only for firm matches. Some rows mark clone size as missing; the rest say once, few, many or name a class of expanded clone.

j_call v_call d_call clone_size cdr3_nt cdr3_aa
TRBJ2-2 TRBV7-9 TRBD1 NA TGTGCCAGCAGCTTAATGGGACAGGGGACCGGGGAGCTGTTTTTT CASSLMGQGTGELFF
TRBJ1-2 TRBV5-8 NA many TGTGCCAGCAGCATCCACAGGGCGTACTATGGCTACACCTTC CASSIHRAYYGYTF
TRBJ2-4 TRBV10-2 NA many TGCGCCAGCAGTGGGTGGGACCCAGCCAAAAACATTCAGTACTTC CASSGWDPAKNIQYF
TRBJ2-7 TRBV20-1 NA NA TGCAGTGCCCCGACTAGCTCCTACGAGCAGTACTTC CSAPTSSYEQYF
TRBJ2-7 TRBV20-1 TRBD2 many TGCAGTGCTCCCGGACTAGCGGGACAATCCTACGAGCAGTACTTC CSAPGLAGQSYEQYF
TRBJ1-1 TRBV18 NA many TGTGCCAGCTCACTTATAAGCACTGAAGCTTTCTTT CASSLISTEAFF
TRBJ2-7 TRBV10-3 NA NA TGTGCCATCAGCAAGGACTACGAGCAGTACTTC CAISKDYEQYF
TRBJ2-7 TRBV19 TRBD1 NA TGTGCCAGTATGGGGACAGGACATAACTACGAGCAGTACTTC CASMGTGHNYEQYF
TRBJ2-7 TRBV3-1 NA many TGTGCCAGCAGCCCAATGAGGGGTGGGGTCACCTACGAGCAGTACTTC CASSPMRGGVTYEQYF
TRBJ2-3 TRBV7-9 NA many TGTGCCAGCAGCTTAGCCAGCGTCGGGGATACGCAGTATTTT CASSLASVGDTQYF
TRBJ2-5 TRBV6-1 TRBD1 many TGTGCCAGCAGTGCCCCCCGACAGGGTCAAGAGACCCAGTACTTC CASSAPRQGQETQYF
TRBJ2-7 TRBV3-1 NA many TGTGCCAGCAGCCACGGGGGGCCCGTCTCCTACGAGCAGTACTTC CASSHGGPVSYEQYF
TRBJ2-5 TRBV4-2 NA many TGTGCCAGCAGCCAAGAAGGGCGAGAGACCCAGTACTTC CASSQEGRETQYF
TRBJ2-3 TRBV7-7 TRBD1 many TGTGCTAGCAGCCCGACAGGGGGGCGTGATACGCAGTATTTT CASSPTGGRDTQYF
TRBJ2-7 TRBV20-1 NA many TGCAGTGCTAGTTCGGACTCCCAGGCTCACGAGCAGTACTTC CSASSDSQAHEQYF
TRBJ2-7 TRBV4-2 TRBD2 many TGTGCCAGCAGCCAAGATTCCGGTAGGACTAGCGGGTTCGAGCAGTACTTC CASSQDSGRTSGFEQYF